Each of the 5 T cell receptor beta chains below was sequenced from the same sample in a study of T-cell reconstitution after alpha-beta-depleted transplantation in children. Molecular barcoding with unique molecular identifiers was used for the TCRbeta library. TCRdb re-derived calls from the PCR reads in MiXCR, one entry per CDR3 protein. Of about 150,000 distinct CDR3 sequences listed, roughly 11% were seen once; the top ten hold roughly 13%. Material: PBMCs, obtained before TCRalphabeta/CD19-depleted stem cell transplant. The receptor set was obtained from a boy aged 2 to 10 with acute myeloid leukemia, due to receive a stem cell transplant.

This clonotype was detected many times. The CDR3 bases are TGTGCCAGCAGCCAAAGCGGCCACACAGATACGCAGTATTTT. This gives the protein CASSQSGHTDTQYF. The chain has TRBV3-1 and TRBJ2-3, with D possibly being TRBD2 (5 bases). With 2 bases removed from V and 2 bases from J, the gap between germline ends came to 8 bases. The CDR3 totals 14 residues. Germline lookup yields CDR1 LGHDT and CDR2 YNNKEL (reference sequence).

The sample holds many counts of this clonotype. J is TRBJ1-2 and V is TRBV29-1; possibly TRBD1 for D (6 bases). CDR3 length: 11 amino acids. The germline V gene encodes CDR1 SQVTM and CDR2 ANQGSEA. Trimming removed 5 bases at V and 7 bases at J, with 11 bases between. The CDR3 coding sequence is TGCAGCGTTACAGGGACGAGTGGCTACACCTTC. Encoded protein: CSVTGTSGYTF.

The sample holds many counts of this clonotype. The chain uses TRBV15 and TRBJ1-5; 10 bases map to TRBD1. V shed 0 bases and J 9 bases; nucleotides not matched to a gene: 14. Germline CDR1 reads LNHNV; CDR2 reads YYDKDF (reference sequence). This CDR3 region has 18 residues. In DNA form, the CDR3 reads TGTGCCACCAGCAGAGACTTACTAGACAGGGGGCTTTCCTCGCCCCAGCATTTT. This codes for CATSRDLLDRGLSSPQHF.

This clonotype was counted a few times. The chain carries TRBV6-1 and TRBJ2-7; D perhaps matches TRBD1 (6 bases). CDR3 length: 13 residues. The germline V and J ends were trimmed by 5 bases and 7 bases, with 15 bases remaining between them. The germline V gene encodes CDR1 MNHNS and CDR2 SASEGT. The CDR3 spells CASSRGTMKEQYV. The CDR3 region has the DNA TGTGCCAGCAGTCGAGGGACAATGAAAGAGCAGTACGTC.

This clonotype came up many times. The rearrangement uses TRBV3-1 and TRBJ1-2; TRBD1 matches 10 bases. CDR3 length: 14 residues. CDR1 LGHDT and CDR2 YNNKEL come from the germline V gene (reference sequence). After removal of 5 bases from V and 6 bases from J, the junction contained 6 bases not matched to a gene. CDR3 protein: CASSSGTGDHGYTF. The CDR3 DNA sequence: TGTGCCAGCAGCTCCGGGACAGGGGACCATGGCTACACCTTC.